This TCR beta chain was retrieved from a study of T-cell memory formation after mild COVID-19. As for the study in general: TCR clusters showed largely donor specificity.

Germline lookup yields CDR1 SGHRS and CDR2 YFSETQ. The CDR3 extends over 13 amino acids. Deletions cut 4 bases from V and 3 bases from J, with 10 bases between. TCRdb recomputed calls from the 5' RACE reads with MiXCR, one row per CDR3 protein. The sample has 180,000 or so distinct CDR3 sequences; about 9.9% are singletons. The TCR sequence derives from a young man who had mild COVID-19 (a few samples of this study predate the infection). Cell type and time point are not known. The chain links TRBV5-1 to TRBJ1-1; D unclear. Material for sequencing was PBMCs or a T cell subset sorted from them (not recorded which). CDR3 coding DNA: TGCGCCAGCAGCCCTCGGGCCGACACTGAAGCTTTCTTT. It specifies CASSPRADTEAFF.